The TCR beta chain described here comes from a study of blood T cell repertoires in COVID-19 (dated by TCRdb to 2020 to 2021). About the study as a whole: The collaborator samples originated in the United States, Italy and Spain and spanned the acute and convalescent phases of COVID-19. The samples were drawn from the first 160 participants of the ongoing ImmuneRACE study and from some 1,300 subjects provided by 6 global collaborators. The repertoires were released in a freely available public database intended as a resource for research on the immune response to SARS-CoV-2. Deeply sampled blood TCRbeta repertoires from subjects exposed to, actively infected with, or recovered from COVID-19 were included in the dataset. The prospective study material was composed of cDNA or gDNA derived from T cells, B-cell-depleted T cells, or PBMCs. Where HLA class I and class II types were available, the types were taken from metadata supplied by the sample provider, not from assay-based typing. The sample metadata nearly always contained a de-identified subject ID, COVID-19 status, age in years and sex. Paper-wide results and their limitations: The quantity of clinical and demographic metadata differed by source and by participant and was supplied without curation.

Concerning this clone: It has no known antigen specificity. No much larger clone exists at a distance of one base, and base qualities are not known.

The germline V gene gives CDR1 as MNHEY and CDR2 as SVGAGI. The junction carries 18 bases between V and J, which are trimmed by 10 bases and 6 bases respectively. There are 13 amino acids in the CDR3, from cysteine to phenylalanine inclusive. Just CDR3 DNA is preserved here, 39 bases in frame from base 1. The collaborating institutions used their own protocols to collect whole blood in K2EDTA tubes. For TCRbeta analysis, collaborators shipped samples in one of three forms: frozen whole blood, isolated PBMCs, or DNA extracted from either of those sample types. TCRbeta CDR3 regions were amplified from genomic DNA using the immunoSEQ Assay, a bias-controlled multiplex PCR. From the authors' description of their analysis: The number of nucleated cells in each sample was estimated by amplification of reference gene primers within the assay. Sequence reads were collapsed and filtered to measure the absolute abundance of every unique TCRbeta CDR3 rearrangement. Productive Simpson clonality was computed per sample as the square root of Simpson's diversity index over productive rearrangements. The immuneACCESS repertoire file appears here via TCRdb, limited to in-frame rearrangements. These files lack a portion of the clones; in checked studies, under half of the deficit traces to unresolved V genes, and the cause of the others is not known. V, J and clone size derive from that table, while D and trimming were established from the DNA sequence. Here the sample has approximately 50,000 clones; roughly 90% occur a single time. Of the sample, roughly 2.2% is held by the ten largest clones.

This clonotype was sampled from a human donor in a cohort sampled during active COVID-19. The V and J genes are TRBV6-5 and TRBJ1-2; tentative D gene TRBD1, with 5 bases matching. Sequencing input: peripheral blood. The DNA reads as follows: TGTGCCACAGGGTTCGGCCAGGGCGATGGCTACACCTTC. Its protein product is CATGFGQGDGYTF.